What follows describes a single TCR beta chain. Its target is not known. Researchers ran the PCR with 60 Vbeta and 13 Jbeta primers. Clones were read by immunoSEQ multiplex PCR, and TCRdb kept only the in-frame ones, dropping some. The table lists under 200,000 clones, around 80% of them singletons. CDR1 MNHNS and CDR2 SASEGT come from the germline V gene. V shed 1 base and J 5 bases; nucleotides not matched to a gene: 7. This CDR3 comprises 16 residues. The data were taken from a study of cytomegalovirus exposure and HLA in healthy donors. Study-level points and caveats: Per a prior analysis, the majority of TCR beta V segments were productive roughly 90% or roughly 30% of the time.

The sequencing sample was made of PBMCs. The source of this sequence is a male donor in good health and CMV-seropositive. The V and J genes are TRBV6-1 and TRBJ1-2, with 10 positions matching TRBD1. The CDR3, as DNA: TGTGCCAGCAGTGAAGTCCGGGACAGGGGACTGTATGGCTACACCTTC. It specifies CASSEVRDRGLYGYTF.